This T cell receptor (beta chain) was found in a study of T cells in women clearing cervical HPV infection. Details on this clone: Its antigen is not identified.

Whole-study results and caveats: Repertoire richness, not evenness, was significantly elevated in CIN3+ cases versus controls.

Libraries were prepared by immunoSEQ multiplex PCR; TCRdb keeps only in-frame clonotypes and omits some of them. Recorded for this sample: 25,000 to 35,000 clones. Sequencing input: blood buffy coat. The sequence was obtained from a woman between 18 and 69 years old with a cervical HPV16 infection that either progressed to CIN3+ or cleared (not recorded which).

The sequenced CDR3 bases are TGTGCCAGCAGTCAGACCAGGCCCCGGATCAATGAG. Its protein is CASSQTRPRINE. The full CDR3 reads CASSQTRPRINEQFF. The chain carries TRBV7-6 and TRBJ2-1; D not resolved. The CDR3 end is not reached by the read, which stops 3 residues before it; the germline J gene fills it in. The CDR3 totals 15 residues. The germline V gene has CDR1 SGHVS and CDR2 FNYEAQ. Trimming pared 6 bases from V and 6 bases from J, leaving 18 bases between.